The 4 T cell receptor beta chains below come from one sample, sequenced in a study of blood T cell repertoires in COVID-19. Profiling relied on immunoSEQ multiplex PCR, and the TCRdb table lists in-frame clones only, not all of them. Here the sample spans some 190,000 clones, around 86% being singletons. Sequencing was carried out using PBMCs or T cells enriched from blood (not recorded which). Receptors originate from a woman aged 40 to 49 in a cohort exposed to, infected with or recovered from COVID-19 (not recorded which).

This clone was counted a single time. The CDR3 bases are TGTGCCAGCAGTCCCGGACAGGGATGGGGCTTTAATGAAAAACTGTTTTTT. Amino acid sequence: CASSPGQGWGFNEKLFF. The gene calls are TRBV27 and TRBJ1-4, with 8 bases lining up with TRBD1. This CDR3 contains 17 residues. With 5 bases clipped from V and 4 bases from J, the junction kept 12 bases outside the gene matches. Per germline, CDR1 MNHEY and CDR2 SMNVEV (reference sequence).

This clone turned up a few times. V gene TRBV3-1 (or the pseudogene TRBV3-2) combines with J gene TRBJ2-2, with D tentatively TRBD1 (5 bases). V was trimmed by 0 bases and J by 5 bases, leaving 16 bases between them. The germline V gene has CDR1 LGHDT and CDR2 YNNKEL (reference sequence). This CDR3 has 17 amino acids. The CDR3: CASSQESLDKSTGELFF. Here the CDR3 DNA reads TGTGCCAGCAGCCAAGAGTCATTGGACAAATCTACCGGGGAGCTGTTTTTT.

This chain links TRBV9 with TRBJ2-3; a possible D gene is TRBD2 (5 bases). Trimming shortened V by 2 bases and J by 6 bases, and 13 bases separated the two germline ends. Germline-derived CDR1 and CDR2 are SGDLS and YYNGEE. The CDR3 sequence is 14 residues long. For the CDR3, the DNA is TGTGCCAGCAGCGTCGACCTAGCTCCCGATACGCAGTATTTT. Its protein product is CASSVDLAPDTQYF.

The chain links TRBV7-9 to TRBJ2-1; TRBD2 aligns across 7 bases. Germline V gives CDR1 SEHNR, CDR2 FQNEAQ (reference sequence). The CDR3 is made up of 16 amino acids. Trimming cost V 3 bases and J 3 bases; bases outside gene matches: 8. For the CDR3, the DNA is TGTGCCAGCAGCTTTGGGGTGGGAGGGAACTACAATGAGCAGTTCTTC. Translating gives CASSFGVGGNYNEQFF.